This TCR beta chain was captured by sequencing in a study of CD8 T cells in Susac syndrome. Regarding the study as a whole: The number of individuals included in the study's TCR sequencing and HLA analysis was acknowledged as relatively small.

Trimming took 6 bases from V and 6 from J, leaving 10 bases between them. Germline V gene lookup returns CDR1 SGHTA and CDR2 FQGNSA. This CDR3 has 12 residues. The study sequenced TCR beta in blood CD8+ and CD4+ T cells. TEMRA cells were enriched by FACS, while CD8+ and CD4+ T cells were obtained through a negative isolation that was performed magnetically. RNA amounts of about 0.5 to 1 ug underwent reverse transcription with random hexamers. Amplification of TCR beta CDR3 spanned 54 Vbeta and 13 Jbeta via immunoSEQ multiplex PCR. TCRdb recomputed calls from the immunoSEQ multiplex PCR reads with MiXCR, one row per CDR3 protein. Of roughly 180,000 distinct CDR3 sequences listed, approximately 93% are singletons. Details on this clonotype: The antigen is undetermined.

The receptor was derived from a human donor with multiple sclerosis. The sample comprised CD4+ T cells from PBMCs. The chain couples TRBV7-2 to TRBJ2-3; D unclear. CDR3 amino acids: CASSPPSDTQYF. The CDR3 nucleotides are TGTGCCAGCAGTCCCCCATCGGATACGCAGTATTTT.